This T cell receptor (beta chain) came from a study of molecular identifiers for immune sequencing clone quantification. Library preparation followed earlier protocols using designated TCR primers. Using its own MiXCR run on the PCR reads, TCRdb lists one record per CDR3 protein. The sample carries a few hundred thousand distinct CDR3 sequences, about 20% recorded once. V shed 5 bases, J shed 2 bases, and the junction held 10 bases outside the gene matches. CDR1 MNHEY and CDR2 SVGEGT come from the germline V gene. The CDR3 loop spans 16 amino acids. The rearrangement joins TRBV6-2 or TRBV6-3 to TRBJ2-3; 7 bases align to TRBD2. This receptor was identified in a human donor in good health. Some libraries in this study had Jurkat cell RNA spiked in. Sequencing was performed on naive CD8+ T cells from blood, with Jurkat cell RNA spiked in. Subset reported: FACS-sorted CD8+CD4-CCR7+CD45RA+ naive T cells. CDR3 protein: CASSNERETLTDTQYF. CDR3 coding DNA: TGTGCCAGCAGTAACGAGCGGGAAACCCTCACAGATACGCAGTATTTT.